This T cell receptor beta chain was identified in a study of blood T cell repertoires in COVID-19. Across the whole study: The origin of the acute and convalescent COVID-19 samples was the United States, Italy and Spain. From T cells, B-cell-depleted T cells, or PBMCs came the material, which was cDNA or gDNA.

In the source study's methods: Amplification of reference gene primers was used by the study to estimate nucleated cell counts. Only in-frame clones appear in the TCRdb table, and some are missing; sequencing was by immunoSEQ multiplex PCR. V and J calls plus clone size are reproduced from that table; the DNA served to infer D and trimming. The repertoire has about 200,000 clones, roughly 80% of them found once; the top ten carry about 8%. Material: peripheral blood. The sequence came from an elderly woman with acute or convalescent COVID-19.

The CDR3 loop is CASSGWSGDQPQHF. The DNA of the CDR3 is TGTGCCAGCAGTGGATGGTCAGGGGATCAGCCCCAGCATTTT. The chain employs TRBV25-1 and TRBJ1-5, with D possibly matching TRBD1 (6 bases). This CDR3 is 14 amino acids long. V lost 4 bases and J lost 5, with 12 bases in between. The germline V gene encodes CDR1 MGHDK and CDR2 SYGVNS.